The clone carrying this TCR beta chain turned up a few times. This sample stems from a study of type 1 regulatory T cells. Germline V gene data show CDR1 as PRHDT and CDR2 as FYEKMQ (reference sequence). Unmatched junction bases numbered 4, after V lost 5 bases and J lost 2 bases. The CDR3 has 15 amino acids. One entry per CDR3 protein, called by TCRdb with MiXCR from the reads. The sample yields 80,000 to 100,000 distinct CDR3 sequences, roughly 28% seen once. Specimen: CD4+ T cells, either the whole sample or a sorted fraction (not recorded which). This sequence originates from a human donor in good health. V gene TRBV13 combines with J gene TRBJ2-2, with TRBD2 matching 8 bases. CDR3 sequence reads: CASSPLAENTGELFF. Here the CDR3 DNA reads TGTGCCAGCAGCCCACTAGCGGAAAACACCGGGGAGCTGTTTTTT.